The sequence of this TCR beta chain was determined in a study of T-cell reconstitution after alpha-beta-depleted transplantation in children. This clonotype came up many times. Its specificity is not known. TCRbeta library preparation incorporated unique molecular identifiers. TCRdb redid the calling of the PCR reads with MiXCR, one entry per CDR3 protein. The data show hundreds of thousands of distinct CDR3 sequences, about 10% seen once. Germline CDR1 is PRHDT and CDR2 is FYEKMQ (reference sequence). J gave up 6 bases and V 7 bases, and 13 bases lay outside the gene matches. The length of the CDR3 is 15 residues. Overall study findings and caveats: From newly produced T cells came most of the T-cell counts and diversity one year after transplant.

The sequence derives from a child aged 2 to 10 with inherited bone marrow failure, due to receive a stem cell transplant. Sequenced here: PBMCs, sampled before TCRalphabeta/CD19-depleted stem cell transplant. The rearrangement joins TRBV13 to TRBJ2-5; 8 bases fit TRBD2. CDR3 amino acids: CASTFSLAAGKTQYF. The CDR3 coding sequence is TGTGCCAGCACCTTTTCACTAGCGGCGGGGAAGACCCAGTACTTC.